Following are 32 T cell receptor beta chains from one sample sequenced in a study of blood T cells in healthy people across ages. A second PCR, run for about 6 to 11 cycles, used a sample-barcoded 5' primer plus a J-beta primer mix. TCRdb passed the 5' RACE reads through MiXCR, listing each CDR3 protein once. The sample lists 380,000 or so distinct CDR3 sequences, roughly half seen once, with under 65% in the top ten. The sequenced material came from blood. These receptors were obtained from a man in his sixties in good health.

The chain couples TRBV29-1 to TRBJ2-7; D unresolved. The V and J ends lost 3 bases and 0 bases respectively, with 9 bases between them. Germline values: CDR1 SQVTM, CDR2 ANQGSEA. The CDR3 contains 13 residues. The CDR3 DNA reads TGCAGCGTTGATAACACGAACTCCTACGAGCAGTACTTC. Protein product: CSVDNTNSYEQYF.

This sequence joins TRBV6-2 or TRBV6-3 and TRBJ1-2, with a tentative D call TRBD1 (6 bases). Trimming shortened V by 2 bases and J by 4 bases, and 11 bases separated the two germline ends. The CDR3 length is 14 residues. In germline, CDR1 is MNHEY, CDR2 SVGEGT. CDR3 DNA: TGTGCCAGCAGTTACGGGGGCCAGAGCTATGGCTACACCTTC. It yields the protein CASSYGGQSYGYTF.

This clonotype has just a few counts. The V call is TRBV4-2, the J call TRBJ2-3, with TRBD2 matching 9 bases. The CDR3 is 16 amino acids. Germline trimming cut 5 bases from V and 4 bases from J; bases unmatched to any gene: 10. The germline gives CDR1 LGHNA, CDR2 YNFKEQ. CDR3 residues: CASSSRSGRMADTQYF. Here the CDR3 DNA reads TGTGCCAGCAGCTCCCGTAGCGGGAGAATGGCAGATACGCAGTATTTT.

The genes are TRBV29-1 and TRBJ1-1; D is unresolved. From germline, CDR1 is SQVTM and CDR2 ANQGSEA. This CDR3 region has 11 residues. The ends were cut back, 4 bases at V and 11 bases at J, with 14 bases in the middle. CDR3 coding DNA: TGCAGCGTTGTTCATGAGCGGGTGGCTTTCTTT. Translation: CSVVHERVAFF. Full variable domain (remainder filled in from reference TRBV29-1 and TRBJ1-1): SAVISQKPSRDICQRGTSLTIQCQVDSQVTMMFWYRQQPGQSLTLIATANQGSEATYESGFVIDKFPISRPNLTFSTLTVSNMSPEDSSIYLCSVVHERVAFFGQGTRLTVV.

This clonotype has only a few counts. The V and J genes are TRBV20-1 and TRBJ2-4; the match to TRBD2 covers 7 bases. This CDR3 contains 13 residues. The V segment lost 4 bases and the J segment 13 bases; nucleotides outside the gene matches: 13. The V gene's germline CDR1 is DFQATT and CDR2 SNEGSKA (reference sequence). This CDR3 is CSAIPGREVGQYF. The CDR3 region has the DNA TGCAGTGCTATCCCGGGCCGGGAGGTAGGGCAGTACTTC.

J is TRBJ2-3 and V is TRBV5-6; D is unclear. Germline V gives CDR1 SGHDT, CDR2 YYEEEE. Trimming shortened V by 6 bases and J by 4 bases, and 15 bases separated the two germline ends. The CDR3 sequence is 14 residues long. This CDR3 is CASTHGTLADTQYF. The CDR3, as DNA: TGTGCCAGCACCCATGGAACCCTCGCAGATACGCAGTATTTT.

This clonotype was seen more than once but under ten times. The gene calls are TRBV4-2 and TRBJ2-3; 7 bases match TRBD2. This CDR3 has 17 amino acids. Trimming cost V 0 bases and J 3 bases; bases outside gene matches: 9. Germline CDR1 and CDR2: LGHNA and YNFKEQ. CDR3: CASSQDGWDYHTDTQYF. The CDR3, as DNA: TGTGCCAGCAGCCAAGATGGGTGGGACTATCATACAGATACGCAGTATTTT.

At least ten counts were recorded for this clonotype. J is TRBJ2-3 and V is TRBV11-1, with D possibly TRBD1 on 6 matching bases. Between the trimmed V and J ends, which lost 1 base and 4 bases, there was a span of 15 bases. The CDR3 is 16 amino acids. Germline V gives CDR1 SGHAT, CDR2 FQDESV (reference sequence). The DNA for the CDR3 is TGTGCCAGCAGCTTAGAGCAGGGGATAGGAGCAGATACGCAGTATTTT. This gives the protein CASSLEQGIGADTQYF.

This clonotype was seen more than once but under ten times. This chain connects TRBV6-5 to TRBJ2-3; maybe TRBD2 (5 bases). In germline, CDR1 is MNHEY, CDR2 SVGAGI. This CDR3 region has 13 residues. The germline V and J ends were trimmed by 11 bases and 1 base, with 13 bases remaining between them. The DNA for the CDR3 is TGTGCCTCAGAGGCAGCGGGCACAGATACGCAGTATTTT. It encodes CASEAAGTDTQYF.

The chain joins TRBV10-3 to TRBJ1-5; 10 positions match TRBD1. With 0 bases clipped from V and 2 bases from J, the junction kept 1 base outside the gene matches. The length of the CDR3 is 16 residues. Germline-derived CDR1 and CDR2 are ENHRY and SYGVKD. The CDR3 spells CAISESDRGGNQPQHF. The CDR3 DNA reads as TGTGCCATCAGTGAGTCGGACAGGGGGGGCAATCAGCCCCAGCATTTT.

The V and J genes are TRBV12-3 or TRBV12-4 and TRBJ2-3, with D unresolved. With 5 bases removed from V and 11 bases from J, the gap between germline ends came to 17 bases. The length of the CDR3 is 13 residues. The CDR3 protein is CASSVRQAEGQYF. CDR3 DNA: TGTGCCAGCAGTGTCCGGCAGGCAGAAGGGCAGTATTTT.

The V and J genes are TRBV7-2 and TRBJ2-7; D might be TRBD1 (6 bases). V was pared by 5 bases and J by 0 bases, with 14 bases between. Per the germline V gene, CDR1 is SGHTA and CDR2 is FQGNSA. The CDR3 has 15 residues. CDR3 sequence (DNA): TGTGCCAGCAGCGCGCTAGGGGGTAGCTCCTACGAGCAGTACTTC. It codes for CASSALGGSSYEQYF.

This clonotype was seen more than once but under ten times. This chain uses TRBV12-3 or TRBV12-4 with TRBJ2-7; a possible D gene is TRBD2 (6 bases). CDR3 length: 18 amino acids. With 7 bases removed from V and 1 base from J, the gap between germline ends came to 26 bases. In nucleotides, the CDR3 is TGTGCCAGCACCCCCACGGCACCTATTAGCGGTCCTTCCTACGAGCAGTACTTC. This codes for CASTPTAPISGPSYEQYF.

The genes are TRBV20-1 and TRBJ2-1, with D perhaps TRBD2 (6 bases). Germline V lookup: CDR1 DFQATT, CDR2 SNEGSKA (reference sequence). Trimming pared 5 bases from V and 0 bases from J, leaving 11 bases between. CDR3 length: 14 residues. DNA for the CDR3: TGCAGTGCTTTTAGCGGTTTCTCCTACAATGAGCAGTTCTTC. This encodes CSAFSGFSYNEQFF.

For this clonotype: Possible read error: a much larger clone is one base away. V is TRBV12-3 or TRBV12-4 and J is TRBJ1-1; a possible D gene is TRBD1 (5 bases). The CDR3 totals 14 residues. The CDR3 protein is CANSPGRLNTEAFF. The CDR3 DNA reads as TGTGCCAACAGTCCGGGACGGTTGAACACTGAAGCTTTCTTT.

This clonotype was seen only a few times. The chain combines TRBV5-1 with TRBJ2-5; D is unclear. The length of the CDR3 is 14 residues. V gave up 0 bases and J gave up 2 bases, with 8 bases separating them. Germline CDR1 and CDR2: SGHRS and YFSETQ. This chain's CDR3 is CASSLGVGQETQYF. CDR3 DNA: TGCGCCAGCAGCTTGGGGGTGGGGCAAGAGACCCAGTACTTC.

This clonotype was seen a few times. The chain links TRBV10-3 to TRBJ2-5; weak D call: TRBD1 (5 bases). The DNA end lines up better with TRBJ2-7; the J call may be wrong. The length of the CDR3 is 11 residues. In germline, CDR1 is ENHRY, CDR2 SYGVKD. CDR3 in amino acids: CAITTGDEQYF. DNA of the CDR3: TGTGCCATCACCACAGGTGACGAGCAGTACTTC.

This chain uses TRBV12-3 or TRBV12-4 with TRBJ2-1; D assignment may be TRBD1 or TRBD2 (6 bases each). Trimming pared 5 bases from V and 8 bases from J, leaving 25 bases between. This CDR3 comprises 17 residues. In nucleotides, the CDR3 is TGTGCCAGCAGTCGCGAGGCCCCCGGGATCGGGGGCGATGAGCAGTTCTTC. Protein sequence: CASSREAPGIGGDEQFF.

The rearrangement uses TRBV30 and TRBJ2-7, with 16 bases fitting TRBD2. This CDR3 has 16 amino acids. V dropped 3 bases and J dropped 5; count of bases not matched to a gene: 7. The germline V gene has CDR1 GTSNPN and CDR2 SVGIG (reference sequence). This CDR3 reads CAWRPGTSGGADEQYF. In DNA form, the CDR3 reads TGTGCCTGGAGGCCCGGGACTAGCGGGGGGGCTGACGAGCAGTACTTC.

The chain uses TRBV5-1 and TRBJ2-3; 9 bases are a match to TRBD2. The CDR3 is 15 amino acids. V lost 1 base, J lost 9 bases, and 9 bases stayed unmatched. Germline V gene sequence: CDR1 SGHRS, CDR2 YFSETQ. The CDR3 coding sequence is TGCGCCAGCAGCTTGCTAGCGGGAAGCATAGAGACGCAGTATTTT. Translating gives CASSLLAGSIETQYF.

This clonotype was detected a few times. The chain has TRBV5-6 and TRBJ1-2, with D possibly matching TRBD1 (5 bases). The CDR3 runs to 15 residues. V lost 4 bases, J lost 2 bases, and 15 bases lay in between. CDR1 and CDR2 from the germline V gene are SGHDT and YYEEEE. The CDR3 spells CASSPRTRTNYGYTF. In DNA form, the CDR3 reads TGTGCCAGCAGCCCAAGGACACGAACGAACTATGGCTACACCTTC.

In its sample, this clonotype was seen a few times. V and J are TRBV5-1 and TRBJ1-2; possibly TRBD1 for D (5 bases). From germline, CDR1 is SGHRS and CDR2 YFSETQ. The V end was cut by 0 bases, the J end by 7 bases, with 16 bases between. This CDR3 is built from 15 residues. This CDR3 reads CASSLAGDQVTGYTF. The CDR3 DNA is TGCGCCAGCAGCTTGGCCGGGGACCAAGTCACTGGCTACACCTTC.

This clonotype showed up many times. The rearrangement joins TRBV20-1 to TRBJ2-1; D is uncertain. Looked up from germline, CDR1 is DFQATT and CDR2 is SNEGSKA (reference sequence). This CDR3 has 14 amino acids. With 0 bases removed from V and 5 bases from J, the gap between germline ends came to 11 bases. This CDR3 reads CSARDGQRDNEQFF. The CDR3 DNA follows: TGCAGTGCTAGAGATGGCCAAAGGGACAATGAGCAGTTCTTC.

The gene calls are TRBV18 and TRBJ2-2; TRBD1 agrees at 8 bases. The junction had 1 base not matched to a gene; V was cut back by 4 bases and J by 0 bases. Per the germline V gene, CDR1 is KGHSH and CDR2 is LQKENI. The CDR3 runs 15 residues. The CDR3 DNA reads TGTGCCAGCTCACTGGGACAGGCGAACACCGGGGAGCTGTTTTTT. It yields the protein CASSLGQANTGELFF.

This chain connects TRBV6-2 or TRBV6-3 to TRBJ2-7; 9 positions match TRBD2. Germline CDR1 is MNHEY and CDR2 is SVGEGT. The CDR3 contains 14 residues. V was pared by 6 bases and J by 7 bases, with 10 bases of the junction left unmatched. The CDR3 loop is CASRPSGAVREQYF. CDR3 bases: TGTGCCAGCAGACCTAGCGGGGCGGTTCGAGAGCAGTACTTC.

This sequence joins TRBV27 and TRBJ2-3, with 7 bases fitting TRBD1. The germline CDR1 and CDR2 sequences are MNHEY and SMNVEV (reference sequence). The CDR3 is 15 residues long. V lost 6 bases to trimming and J lost 0 bases; unmatched junction nucleotides: 6. The CDR3 reads CASRNDRASTDTQYF. CDR3 nucleotides: TGTGCCAGCAGGAACGACAGGGCTAGCACAGATACGCAGTATTTT.

This chain uses TRBV7-9 with TRBJ2-5; D is possibly TRBD1 (6 bases). This CDR3 is 13 amino acids long. V was trimmed by 6 bases and J by 3 bases, leaving 11 bases between them. Germline CDR1 SEHNR, CDR2 FQNEAQ (reference sequence). The chain's CDR3 is CASSATGKETQYF. CDR3 in DNA: TGTGCCAGCAGTGCAACAGGGAAAGAGACCCAGTACTTC.

V gene TRBV27 combines with J gene TRBJ2-1; 9 bases match TRBD1. This CDR3 has 15 amino acids. V shed 7 bases and J 6 bases; nucleotides not matched to a gene: 10. Germline CDR1 reads MNHEY; CDR2 reads SMNVEV (reference sequence). The CDR3, as DNA: TGTGCCAGCAACCAGCACGGGACAGGGTTCAATGAGCAGTTCTTC. This sequence encodes CASNQHGTGFNEQFF.

Worth noting for this clonotype: This sequence may be a read error, since a much larger clone differs from it by one base. CDR3 sequence reads: CAGSSSGGQETQYF. CDR3 DNA: TGCGCCGGCAGCTCTAGCGGGGGACAAGAGACCCAGTACTTC. This chain links TRBV5-1 with TRBJ2-5, with TRBD2 matching 10 bases. The CDR3 length is 14 residues. Germline V CDR1 and CDR2: SGHRS, YFSETQ. Supplemented by reference TRBV5-1 and TRBJ2-5, the full variable domain reads KAGVTQTPRYLIKTRGQQVTLSCSPISGHRSVSWYQQTPGQGLQFLFEYFSETQRNKGNFPGRFSGRQFSNSRSEMNVSTLELGDSALYLCAGSSSGGQETQYFGPGTRLLVL.

The sample holds one count of this clonotype. The chain is built from TRBV5-1 and TRBJ2-1; D tentatively reads TRBD1 or TRBD2 (5 bases each). Germline values: CDR1 SGHRS, CDR2 YFSETQ. V gave up 5 bases and J gave up 5 bases, with 17 bases separating them. CDR3 length equals 15 residues. CDR3 sequence: CASSSGTQSNNEQFF. DNA of the CDR3: TGCGCCAGCAGTTCCGGGACCCAGTCCAACAATGAGCAGTTCTTC.

This clonotype was detected a few times. The chain recombines TRBV11-1 with TRBJ2-1, with D perhaps assigned TRBD1 or TRBD2 (5 bases each). Deletions cut 6 bases from V and 0 bases from J, with 12 bases between. The CDR3 spans 15 residues. In germline, CDR1 is SGHAT, CDR2 FQDESV (reference sequence). CDR3 nucleotide sequence: TGTGCCAGCAGTCGGGACCAAAGCTCCTACAATGAGCAGTTCTTC. This translates into CASSRDQSSYNEQFF.

CDR3 nucleotide sequence: TGCAGTGCCACGGCGGGCAGCAATCAGCCCCAGCATTTT. Protein product: CSATAGSNQPQHF. The V gene is TRBV20-1, the J gene TRBJ1-5; D gene ambiguous. CDR1 DFQATT and CDR2 SNEGSKA come from the germline V gene (reference sequence). CDR3 size: 13 residues. Trimming shortened V by 6 bases and J by 1 base, and 10 bases separated the two germline ends.